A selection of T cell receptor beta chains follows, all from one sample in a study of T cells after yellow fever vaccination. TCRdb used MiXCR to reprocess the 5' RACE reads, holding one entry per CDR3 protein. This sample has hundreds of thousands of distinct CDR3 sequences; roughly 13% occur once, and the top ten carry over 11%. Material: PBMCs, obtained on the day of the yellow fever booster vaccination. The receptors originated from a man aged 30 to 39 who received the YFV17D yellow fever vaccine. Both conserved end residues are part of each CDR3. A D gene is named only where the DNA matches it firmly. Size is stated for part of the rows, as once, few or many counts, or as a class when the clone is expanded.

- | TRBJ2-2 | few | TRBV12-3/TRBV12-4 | TGTGCCAGCAGTTTACGCGAGGCGTTCGGGGAGCTGTTTTTT | CASSLREAFGELFF
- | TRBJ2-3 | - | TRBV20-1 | TGCAGTGCTAGAGATTTGCACCCAGGGATATTGGATACGCAGTATTTT | CSARDLHPGILDTQYF
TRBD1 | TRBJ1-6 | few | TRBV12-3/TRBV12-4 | TGTGCCAGCACCGGGACAGGGGTTTCACCCCTCCACTTT | CASTGTGVSPLHF
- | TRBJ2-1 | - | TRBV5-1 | TGCGCCACCGGGGACCCGGCTTACAATGAGCAGTTCTTC | CATGDPAYNEQFF
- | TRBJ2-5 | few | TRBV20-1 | TGCAGTCGATTGAAGGTCGGGCCCCAAGAGACCCAGTACTTC | CSRLKVGPQETQYF
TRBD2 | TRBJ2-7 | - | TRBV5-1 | TGCGCCAGCTTTTCTAGCGGGAGAGTAGACGAGCAGTACTTC | CASFSSGRVDEQYF
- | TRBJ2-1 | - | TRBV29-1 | TGCAGCGGTGTCGAGGGTGAGCAGTTCTTC | CSGVEGEQFF
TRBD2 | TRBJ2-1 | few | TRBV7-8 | TGTGCCAGCAGTTCCAACCGGGACTACCCCAATGAGCAGTTCTTC | CASSSNRDYPNEQFF
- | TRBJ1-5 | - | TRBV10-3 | TGTGCCATCGGGGAGGGGATAAATCAGCCCCAGCATTTT | CAIGEGINQPQHF
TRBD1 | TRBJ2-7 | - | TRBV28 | TGTGCCAGCAGAACTCCGACAGGGATCGAGCAGTACTTC | CASRTPTGIEQYF
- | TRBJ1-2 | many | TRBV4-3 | TGCGCCAGCAGCCAAGTATTGGGGGCGATTGGCTACACCTTC | CASSQVLGAIGYTF
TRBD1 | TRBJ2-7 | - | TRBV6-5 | TGTGCCAGCAGTTACGGGGGTAGGGGGCACTCCTACGAGCAGTACTTC | CASSYGGRGHSYEQYF
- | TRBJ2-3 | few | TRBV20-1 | TGCAGTGCACATTACACAGATACGCAGTATTTT | CSAHYTDTQYF
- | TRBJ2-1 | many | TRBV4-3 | TGCGCCAGCAGCCAAAAAGTCTCGCGGTACAATGAGCAGTTCTTC | CASSQKVSRYNEQFF
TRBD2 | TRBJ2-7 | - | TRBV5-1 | TGCGCCAGCAGCGATCCCGGGACTAGCGGCTACGAGCAGTACTTC | CASSDPGTSGYEQYF
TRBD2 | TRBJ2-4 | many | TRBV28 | TGTGCCAGCAGTCTTGACGGCGGGGGTTCGCGGACCAAGAACATTCAGTACTTC | CASSLDGGGSRTKNIQYF
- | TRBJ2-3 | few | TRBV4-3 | TGCGCCAGCAGCCAAGCGAAGGGAGATACGCAGTATTTT | CASSQAKGDTQYF
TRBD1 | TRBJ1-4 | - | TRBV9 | TGTGCCAGCAGTTACTCCGGGACAGGGAATGAAAAACTGTTTTTT | CASSYSGTGNEKLFF
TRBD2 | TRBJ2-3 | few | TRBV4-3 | TGCGCCAGCAGCCAAGATTCAGGGCCCGTAAGCGGGAGGGCCAGGCCGCAGTATTTT | CASSQDSGPVSGRARPQYF
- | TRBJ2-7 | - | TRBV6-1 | TGTGCCAGCAGCCCGAAGAGCAGCTCCTACGAGCAGTACTTC | CASSPKSSSYEQYF
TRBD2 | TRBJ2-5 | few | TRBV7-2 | TGTGCCAGCAGCTCCGGACTAGCGGGAGGTCCAGGGACCCAGTACTTC | CASSSGLAGGPGTQYF
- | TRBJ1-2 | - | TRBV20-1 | TGCAGTGCCCAGCCCGTCGGTGGCGCTAACTATGGCTACACCTTC | CSAQPVGGANYGYTF
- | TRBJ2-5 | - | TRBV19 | TGTGCCAGTAGTACCCCAGCTGTCGCAATCGAGACCCAGTACTTC | CASSTPAVAIETQYF
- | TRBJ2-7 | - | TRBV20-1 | TGCAGTGCTAGAGCCCCTTTCAACGGAGCGAACCCCTACGAGCAGTACTTC | CSARAPFNGANPYEQYF
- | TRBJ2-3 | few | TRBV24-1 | TGTGCCACCAGTGACGCCATTCTCGATACGCAGTATTTT | CATSDAILDTQYF
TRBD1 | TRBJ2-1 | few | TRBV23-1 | TGCGCCAGCACCCCGAAGACAGGGCGCGGTAATGAGCAGTTCTTC | CASTPKTGRGNEQFF
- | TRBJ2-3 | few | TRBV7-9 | TGTGCCAGCAGCCCGGGTAGGGGGCGGGAGCTCACAGATACGCAGTATTTT | CASSPGRGRELTDTQYF
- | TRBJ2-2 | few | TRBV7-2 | TGTGCCAGCAGCTTAGCGTCAGGGGTCACCGGGGAGCTGTTTTTT | CASSLASGVTGELFF
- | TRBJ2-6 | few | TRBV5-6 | TGTGCCAGCAGCGGGGCAGGGATCCTTGGGGCCAACGTCCTGACTTTC | CASSGAGILGANVLTF
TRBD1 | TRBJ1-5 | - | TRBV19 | TGTGCCAGTAGTATCCTGGGACAGGGTAGGGAGCCCCAGCATTTT | CASSILGQGREPQHF
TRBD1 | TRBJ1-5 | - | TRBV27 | TGTGCCAGCAGTTCCCGAACCACCGAAAAAGAGGGACAGGGGTGGGGGAATCAGCCCCAGCATTTT | CASSSRTTEKEGQGWGNQPQHF
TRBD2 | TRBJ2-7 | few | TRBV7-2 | TGTGCCAGCAGCCCCGGACTAGCGGGGCGGTACGAGCAGTACTTC | CASSPGLAGRYEQYF
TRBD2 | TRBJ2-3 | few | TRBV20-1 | TGCAGTGCTAAGGGACTAGCGGGGAGCACAGATACGCAGTATTTT | CSAKGLAGSTDTQYF
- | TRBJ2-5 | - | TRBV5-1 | TGCGCCAGCAGCTCGCATAAACAGGGTCGGGAGACCCAGTACTTC | CASSSHKQGRETQYF